Listed here is a single T cell receptor (beta chain). This sample stems from a study of control samples from healthy donors and cancer patients. The CDR3 contains 17 residues. Looked up from germline, CDR1 is SNHLY and CDR2 is FYNNEI. Trimming at V came to 4 bases and at J to 9 bases, leaving 11 bases not matched to a gene. Generated by immunoSEQ multiplex PCR, the TCRdb table keeps only in-frame clones and is missing some. The table has about 140,000 clones, 80% to 95% seen once. The sequence was obtained from a man aged 25-45 years in good health. The V and J genes are TRBV2 and TRBJ2-1, with 14 bases lining up with TRBD2. Sample: blood. The CDR3 nucleotides are TGTGCCAGCAGTGGACTAGCGGGAGGGCCTGGCCGGGGTGAGCAGTTCTTC. Translating gives CASSGLAGGPGRGEQFF.